Here is one TCR beta chain with its context. Its antigen is not identified. The CDR3 extends over 14 amino acids. Germline loops: CDR1 MNHNS, CDR2 SASEGT. V was cut by 1 base and J by 3 bases, with 10 bases left in between. The time point: blood 4 weeks post-SBRT, at nephrectomy. The treatment was: 15 Gy SBRT to primary tumor, nephrectomy 4 weeks later. Repertoires were generated with immunoSEQ multiplex PCR, while TCRdb's copy carries only in-frame clones and drops some. The sample lists just under 150,000 clones; around nine tenths were seen once. This sample stems from a study of radiation and T cells in renal cell carcinoma. Findings and limits, study-wide: From baseline, blood top tumor clonotypes peaked at 2 weeks post-radiation.

The origin of this receptor is a woman between 45 and 60 years old with renal cell carcinoma. The chain recombines TRBV6-1 with TRBJ2-7, with a weak D call TRBD2 (6 bases). The sample consisted of blood, taken from a patient whose treatment included radiotherapy and nephrectomy. The CDR3: CASSEGRGGYEQYF. CDR3 nucleotide sequence: TGTGCCAGCAGTGAAGGGCGGGGTGGCTACGAGCAGTACTTC.